These T cell receptor beta chains were read from a single sample in a study of shared clonotypes between healthy human individuals. Only in-frame clones appear in the TCRdb table, and some are missing; sequencing was by immunoSEQ multiplex PCR. The data show 600,000 to 750,000 clones, about two thirds seen once. Source material: memory CD4+ T cells sorted from blood. The receptors stem from a woman in her twenties or thirties in good health. The CDR3 runs from the conserved cysteine through the conserved F or W. Each record gives: CDR3 length, J gene, D gene, clone size, V gene, CDR3 protein, CDR3 DNA. A D gene is named only where the DNA matches it firmly. The size field is filled for only some rows; it gives once, few, many or a size class.

>9|TRBJ1-2|.|few|TRBV5-6
CASSLSYTF
TGTGCCAGCAGCTTAAGCTACACCTTC
>14|TRBJ2-7|TRBD2|.|TRBV28
CASSVSGTSYEQYF
TGTGCCAGCAGTGTTAGCGGGACCTCCTACGAGCAGTACTTC
>13|TRBJ2-7|.|.|TRBV7-9
CASSFLGSYEQYF
TGTGCCAGCAGCTTTCTGGGGTCCTACGAGCAGTACTTC
>17|TRBJ2-2|.|.|TRBV5-8
CASSRRFAGPNTGELFF
TGTGCCAGCAGCCGGAGGTTTGCAGGGCCGAACACCGGGGAGCTGTTTTTT
>14|TRBJ1-3|.|few|TRBV5-1
CASRHSDSGNTIYF
TGCGCCAGCCGACACTCGGACTCTGGAAACACCATATATTTT
>16|TRBJ2-1|.|.|TRBV19
CASSSGAGPTYNEQFF
TGTGCCAGTAGTAGTGGCGCGGGGCCTACCTACAATGAGCAGTTCTTC
>14|TRBJ2-3|.|.|TRBV5-1
CASSLGTGGDTQYF
TGCGCCAGCAGCTTGGGCACCGGAGGAGATACGCAGTATTTT
>14|TRBJ2-7|.|.|TRBV11-3
CASSLGFQGGEQYF
TGTGCCAGCAGCTTAGGATTCCAGGGAGGCGAGCAGTACTTC
>12|TRBJ2-7|.|.|TRBV29-1
CSVVTMGHEQYF
TGCAGCGTTGTTACGATGGGGCACGAGCAGTACTTC
>15|TRBJ2-3|.|.|TRBV19
CASSIGGTYTDTQYF
TGTGCCAGTAGTATAGGTGGGACCTACACAGATACGCAGTATTTT